These 21 T cell receptor beta chains were all obtained from the same sample, sequenced in a study of long-term antiretroviral therapy in people with HIV. The authors ran the immunoSEQ assay, v3.0, at survey level. The table came from immunoSEQ multiplex PCR; TCRdb's copy has only in-frame clones and leaves some out. The sample contains around 29,000 clones, 93% of which appear only once. The sequencing used unsorted PBMCs, collected around 6.5 years after starting antiretroviral therapy. These receptor sequences come from a woman in her thirties or forties with HIV.

The chain recombines TRBV25-1 with TRBJ2-2; D is possibly TRBD2 (5 bases). V lost 4 bases, J lost 4 bases, and 13 bases lay in between. Germline V gene sequence: CDR1 MGHDK, CDR2 SYGVNS. The CDR3 contains 15 residues. The DNA of the CDR3 is TGTGCCAGCAGTGTGGGAGAATTTGGCACCGGGGAGCTGTTTTTT. Translating it yields CASSVGEFGTGELFF.

V is TRBV10-3 and J is TRBJ2-6, with D maybe TRBD1 (6 bases). This CDR3 comprises 15 residues. Trimming stripped 4 bases from V and 2 bases from J, with 9 bases between. Germline V CDR1 and CDR2: ENHRY, SYGVKD. CDR3 amino acids: CAISAEGAGANVLTF. CDR3 bases: TGTGCCATCAGTGCTGAGGGGGCTGGGGCCAACGTCCTGACTTTC.

The chain couples TRBV5-5 to TRBJ2-3, with 9 bases matching TRBD1. With V trimmed by 3 bases and J by 3 bases, 5 bases remained unmatched. This CDR3 is built from 15 residues. Germline V CDR1 and CDR2: SGHKS, YYEKEE (reference sequence). Here the CDR3 reads CASSWGDRDTDTQYF. In nucleotides, the CDR3 is TGTGCCAGCAGCTGGGGGGACAGGGATACAGATACGCAGTATTTT. Complete variable domain (other parts from reference TRBV5-5 and TRBJ2-3): DAGVTQSPTHLIKTRGQQVTLRCSPISGHKSVSWYQQVLGQGPQFIFQYYEKEERGRGNFPDRFSARQFPNYSSELNVNALLLGDSALYLCASSWGDRDTDTQYFGPGTRLTVL.

This clone was counted once. V is TRBV25-1 and J is TRBJ1-1; weak D call: TRBD1 (5 bases). There are 16 residues in the CDR3. Looked up from germline, CDR1 is MGHDK and CDR2 is SYGVNS. The V end lost 7 bases, the J end lost 3 bases, and 21 bases lay between the germline ends. CDR3 sequence (DNA): TGTGCCAGCATTAATCACAGAGGGGCGGGTGACACTGAAGCTTTCTTT. This codes for CASINHRGAGDTEAFF.

This chain links TRBV5-6 with TRBJ1-2, with 7 bases aligning to TRBD1. Germline V gene data show CDR1 as SGHDT and CDR2 as YYEEEE. Trimming took 2 bases from V and 5 from J; bases not matched to a gene: 9. The CDR3 is made up of 15 amino acids. DNA for the CDR3: TGTGCCAGCAGCTTCTCGGACAGGCCGGGGTATGGCTACACCTTC. Its protein is CASSFSDRPGYGYTF.

This clone has a single count. The rearrangement joins TRBV12-5 to TRBJ2-7, with 10 bases lining up with TRBD1. This CDR3 is built from 13 residues. Trimming at V came to 7 bases and at J to 5 bases, leaving 5 bases not matched to a gene. Germline assignment: CDR1 LGHNT and CDR2 FRNRAP. The CDR3 spells CASARTGGDEQYF. CDR3 bases: TGTGCTAGTGCTAGGACAGGGGGTGACGAGCAGTACTTC.

This clone was picked up a small number of times. V gene TRBV19 combines with J gene TRBJ1-2; D is uncertain. The CDR3 is made up of 13 amino acids. The ends were cut back, 1 base at V and 7 bases at J, with 10 bases in the middle. Germline lookup yields CDR1 LNHDA and CDR2 SQIVND (reference sequence). DNA for the CDR3: TGTGCCAGTAGTATAGTCACCAGTACTGGCTACACCTTC. Protein product: CASSIVTSTGYTF.

V is TRBV6-6 and J is TRBJ1-5, with TRBD1 matching over 9 bases. V was clipped by 0 bases and J by 6 bases; unmatched bases: 3. The CDR3 is made up of 15 amino acids. The V gene's germline CDR1 is MNHNY and CDR2 SVGAGI (reference sequence). The CDR3 DNA sequence: TGTGCCAGCAGTTACTCTGGGACAGGGAGTCAGCCCCAGCATTTT. Translating gives CASSYSGTGSQPQHF.

The chain couples TRBV6-6 to TRBJ2-3; D remains unclear. Deletions cut 1 base from V and 2 bases from J, with 7 bases between. This CDR3 comprises 14 residues. CDR1 is MNHNY, CDR2 SVGAGI, per germline (reference sequence). The CDR3 DNA follows: TGTGCCAGCAGTTACTGGCGCAACACAGATACGCAGTATTTT. Translated: CASSYWRNTDTQYF.

V and J are TRBV10-3 and TRBJ1-1, with 8 bases that match TRBD1. Germline trimming cut 10 bases from V and 5 bases from J; bases unmatched to any gene: 6. Germline V gene lookup returns CDR1 ENHRY and CDR2 SYGVKD. The CDR3 is 12 residues long. The CDR3 DNA follows: TGTGCCACGCAACAGGGGGGGACTGAAGCTTTCTTT. Protein product: CATQQGGTEAFF.

In its sample, this clone was seen once. The chain has TRBV13 and TRBJ1-5; D perhaps matches TRBD1 (6 bases). The CDR3 loop spans 19 amino acids. Germline V lookup: CDR1 PRHDT, CDR2 FYEKMQ (reference sequence). Trimming stripped 0 bases from V and 1 base from J, with 19 bases between. CDR3 in DNA: TGTGCCAGCAGCTTAGGTCGCGGAGGGGGTTCGGGGAGCAATCAGCCCCAGCATTTT. Its protein is CASSLGRGGGSGSNQPQHF. Full variable domain (rest looked up from reference TRBV13 and TRBJ1-5): AAGVIQSPRHLIKEKRETATLKCYPIPRHDTVYWYQQGPGQDPQFLISFYEKMQSDKGSIPDRFSAQQFSDYHSELNMSSLELGDSALYFCASSLGRGGGSGSNQPQHFGDGTRLSIL.

This clone was counted a single time. This chain joins TRBV29-1 and TRBJ2-2, with D perhaps given as TRBD1 or TRBD2 (5 bases each). The V end lost 2 bases, the J end lost 4 bases, and 11 bases lay between the germline ends. The germline V gene encodes CDR1 SQVTM and CDR2 ANQGSEA. This CDR3 spans 14 amino acids. The CDR3 nucleotides are TGCAGCGTTGAACGTATGAGGGGCACCGGGGAGCTGTTTTTT. Protein product: CSVERMRGTGELFF.

The rearrangement uses TRBV30 and TRBJ1-6; D gene unclear. The CDR3 loop spans 13 amino acids. Per the germline V gene, CDR1 is GTSNPN and CDR2 is SVGIG (reference sequence). CDR3: CASVGGNNSPLHF. The CDR3 nucleotides are TGTGCTTCTGTGGGTGGCAACAATTCACCCCTCCACTTT.

The chain carries TRBV7-8 and TRBJ1-1, with D possibly matching TRBD1 (6 bases). Germline V gene lookup returns CDR1 SGHVS and CDR2 FQNEAQ. V was pared by 2 bases and J by 0 bases, with 13 bases between. The CDR3 is made up of 16 amino acids. The CDR3 DNA sequence: TGTGCCAGCAGCTTAAGACGGGGGGCGGTGAACACTGAAGCTTTCTTT. It yields the protein CASSLRRGAVNTEAFF. The variable domain in full, with the rest retrieved from reference TRBV7-8 and TRBJ1-1, is GAGVSQSPRYKVAKRGQDVALRCDPISGHVSLFWYQQALGQGPEFLTYFQNEAQLDKSGLPSDRFFAERPEGSVSTLKIQRTQQEDSAVYLCASSLRRGAVNTEAFFGQGTRLTVV.

The chain joins TRBV7-2 to TRBJ1-2, with D possibly TRBD1 on 6 matching bases. The V end was cut by 6 bases, the J end by 8 bases, with 19 bases between. Germline CDR1 and CDR2: SGHTA and FQGNSA. The CDR3 extends over 14 amino acids. CDR3 DNA sequence: TGTGCCAGCAGTCCCCAGGGGACAACGTTGGGCTACACCTTC. This encodes CASSPQGTTLGYTF.

This chain connects TRBV10-3 to TRBJ1-5; 8 nucleotides align to TRBD1. The CDR3 runs 15 residues. V lost 4 bases to trimming and J lost 5 bases; unmatched junction nucleotides: 7. The germline V gene encodes CDR1 ENHRY and CDR2 SYGVKD. Here the CDR3 reads CAISGKGQGHQPQHF. The DNA of the CDR3 is TGTGCCATCAGTGGGAAAGGACAGGGTCATCAGCCCCAGCATTTT.

The chain carries TRBV6-5 and TRBJ1-3; D may be TRBD1 (6 bases). CDR1 is MNHEY and CDR2 is SVGAGI in the germline V gene. The CDR3 covers 14 residues. The V end was cut by 7 bases, the J end by 8 bases, with 18 bases between. CDR3 nucleotide sequence: TGTGCCAGCAAAGTCATCTTGGAGGGGGACACCATATATTTT. It is translated as CASKVILEGDTIYF.

The chain combines TRBV4-3 with TRBJ2-7; the match to TRBD1 covers 9 bases. This CDR3 has 15 amino acids. The V gene's germline CDR1 is LGHNA and CDR2 YSLEER. J gave up 4 bases and V 1 base, and 5 bases lay outside the gene matches. CDR3 sequence (DNA): TGCGCCAGCAGCCAAGTCACAGGGGGCGGGTACGAGCAGTACTTC. Amino acids: CASSQVTGGGYEQYF.

The V gene is TRBV6-5, the J gene TRBJ1-2; weak D call: TRBD1 (6 bases). The CDR3 is made up of 13 amino acids. Trimming removed 6 bases from V and 13 bases from J, with 21 bases in between. Germline V CDR1 and CDR2: MNHEY, SVGAGI. The DNA for the CDR3 is TGTGCCAGCAGACCCCGGACAGTTTCCCCCATCACCTTC. Its protein is CASRPRTVSPITF.

The chain has TRBV15 and TRBJ1-5; D perhaps matches TRBD1 (5 bases). The V end was cut by 1 base, the J end by 5 bases, with 9 bases between. The CDR3 extends over 14 amino acids. The germline V gene has CDR1 LNHNV and CDR2 YYDKDF (reference sequence). The CDR3 DNA reads TGTGCCACCAGCAGAGCCGACAGCTATCAGCCCCAGCATTTT. Its translation is CATSRADSYQPQHF.

The V gene is TRBV6-1, the J gene TRBJ1-2; D is perhaps TRBD1 (5 bases). Looked up from germline, CDR1 is MNHNS and CDR2 is SASEGT. V dropped 0 bases and J dropped 3 bases, with 23 bases sitting between them. The CDR3 contains 19 residues. CDR3 residues: CASSEAVFKGRSQYYGYTF. In DNA, the CDR3 is TGTGCCAGCAGTGAAGCGGTTTTTAAGGGGAGGTCTCAGTACTATGGCTACACCTTC.